These T cell receptor beta chains were read from a single sample in a study of blood T cell repertoires in COVID-19. Clones were sequenced by immunoSEQ multiplex PCR, and TCRdb holds only the in-frame ones, with some missing. Seen here are tens of thousands of clones, more than 60% observed once, and the top ten hold 23%. The sequencing input was peripheral blood. The receptors were sampled from a human donor in a cohort sampled during active COVID-19. The CDR3 runs from the conserved cysteine through the conserved F or W. Fields, in order: J gene, V gene, CDR3 protein.

j_call: TRBJ2-2; v_call: TRBV10-3; cdr3_aa: CAISEGGTGRNTGELFF
j_call: TRBJ1-2; v_call: TRBV10-2; cdr3_aa: CASSEQANYGYTF
j_call: TRBJ2-2; v_call: TRBV7-9; cdr3_aa: CASSLGRGRWTGELFF
j_call: TRBJ1-2; v_call: TRBV4-2; cdr3_aa: CASSQERRRGTGIFYGYTF
j_call: TRBJ2-7; v_call: TRBV4-2; cdr3_aa: CASSQDVAGAYEQYF
j_call: TRBJ1-2; v_call: TRBV7-9; cdr3_aa: CASSLEGTGGYTF
j_call: TRBJ2-3; v_call: TRBV18; cdr3_aa: CASSSLAGALDTQYF
j_call: TRBJ2-1; v_call: TRBV28; cdr3_aa: CASRTLADSYNEQFF
j_call: TRBJ1-2; v_call: TRBV27; cdr3_aa: CASSHDRGNGYTF
j_call: TRBJ1-1; v_call: TRBV5-1; cdr3_aa: CASRTGNLNTEAFF
j_call: TRBJ2-2; v_call: TRBV7-9; cdr3_aa: CASIDRGRTGELFF
j_call: TRBJ1-1; v_call: TRBV7-8; cdr3_aa: CASSLNYGRAWNTEAFF
j_call: TRBJ2-7; v_call: TRBV6-2/TRBV6-3; cdr3_aa: CASSRMTGPYEQYF
j_call: TRBJ1-2; v_call: TRBV4-1; cdr3_aa: CASSQPLDRGFGYTF
j_call: TRBJ2-2; v_call: TRBV10-3; cdr3_aa: CATTLGGGTNTGELFF
j_call: TRBJ1-6; v_call: TRBV5-4; cdr3_aa: CASSVRDGNSPLHF
j_call: TRBJ1-2; v_call: TRBV27; cdr3_aa: CASSRREGYGYTF
j_call: TRBJ2-1; v_call: TRBV5-4; cdr3_aa: CASSLGGGGSYNEQFF
j_call: TRBJ2-7; v_call: TRBV5-1; cdr3_aa: CASSPSSGGAYEQYF
j_call: TRBJ1-1; v_call: TRBV29-1; cdr3_aa: CSVLQGGTEAFF
j_call: TRBJ2-1; v_call: TRBV27; cdr3_aa: CASSFRLAGGNEQFF
j_call: TRBJ2-2; v_call: TRBV10-3; cdr3_aa: CAIRGRRAGELFF
j_call: TRBJ1-4; v_call: TRBV19; cdr3_aa: CASSTLSEKLFF
j_call: TRBJ2-6; v_call: TRBV3-1/TRBV3-2; cdr3_aa: CASSPDSSGANVLTF
j_call: TRBJ1-1; v_call: TRBV27; cdr3_aa: CASSLGGAMNTEAFF
j_call: TRBJ2-4; v_call: TRBV5-4; cdr3_aa: CASSSLGTGEAKNIQYF
j_call: TRBJ2-5; v_call: TRBV2; cdr3_aa: CASGRDMSGSSETQYF
j_call: TRBJ2-5; v_call: TRBV7-2; cdr3_aa: CASSSPGLAAQETQYF
j_call: TRBJ2-5; v_call: TRBV4-2; cdr3_aa: CASSGGTGGGETQYF
j_call: TRBJ2-3; v_call: TRBV6-2/TRBV6-3; cdr3_aa: CASSHTDTQYF
j_call: TRBJ2-1; v_call: TRBV19; cdr3_aa: CASSILADYNEQFF
j_call: TRBJ1-6; v_call: TRBV28; cdr3_aa: CASRPRRGSSYNSPLHF
j_call: TRBJ2-7; v_call: TRBV6-6; cdr3_aa: CASNEYGSSYEQYF
j_call: TRBJ2-4; v_call: TRBV3-1/TRBV3-2; cdr3_aa: CASSQSSAKNIQYF
j_call: TRBJ2-7; v_call: TRBV7-2; cdr3_aa: CASSSRVSSYEQYF
j_call: TRBJ2-3; v_call: TRBV5-6; cdr3_aa: CASSLFGTDTDTQYF
j_call: TRBJ1-5; v_call: TRBV19; cdr3_aa: CATSGTGGNQPQHF
j_call: TRBJ2-7; v_call: TRBV7-2; cdr3_aa: CASSRNGDRSVGEQYF
j_call: TRBJ1-4; v_call: TRBV19; cdr3_aa: CASSPLSGNEKLFF
j_call: TRBJ2-7; v_call: TRBV5-1; cdr3_aa: CASSYGQGTYEQYF
j_call: TRBJ2-1; v_call: TRBV5-4; cdr3_aa: CASSSDRNVNEQFF
j_call: TRBJ2-7; v_call: TRBV19; cdr3_aa: CASSPRTGGTYEQYF
j_call: TRBJ2-3; v_call: TRBV5-1; cdr3_aa: CASSLDGTSGGRTDTQYF
j_call: TRBJ2-3; v_call: TRBV3-1/TRBV3-2; cdr3_aa: CASSQDSRLASDTQYF
j_call: TRBJ1-1; v_call: TRBV11-2; cdr3_aa: CASNPTAIMNTEAFF
j_call: TRBJ1-1; v_call: TRBV7-8; cdr3_aa: CASSPHPISGSAFF
j_call: TRBJ1-1; v_call: TRBV28; cdr3_aa: CASSPSAGQVNTEAFF
j_call: TRBJ2-2; v_call: TRBV9; cdr3_aa: CASSVDGSSNTGELFF